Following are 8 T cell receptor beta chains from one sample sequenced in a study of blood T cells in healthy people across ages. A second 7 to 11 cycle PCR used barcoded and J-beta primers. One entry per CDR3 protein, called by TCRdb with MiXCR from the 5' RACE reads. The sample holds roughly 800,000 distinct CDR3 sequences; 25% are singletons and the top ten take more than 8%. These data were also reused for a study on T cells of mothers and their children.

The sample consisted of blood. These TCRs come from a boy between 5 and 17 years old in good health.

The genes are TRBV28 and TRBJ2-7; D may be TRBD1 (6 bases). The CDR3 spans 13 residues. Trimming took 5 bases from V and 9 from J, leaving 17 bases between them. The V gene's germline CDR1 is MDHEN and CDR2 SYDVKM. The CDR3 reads CASSQHHRAVQYF. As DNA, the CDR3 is TGTGCCAGCAGTCAACACCACAGGGCCGTGCAGTACTTC.

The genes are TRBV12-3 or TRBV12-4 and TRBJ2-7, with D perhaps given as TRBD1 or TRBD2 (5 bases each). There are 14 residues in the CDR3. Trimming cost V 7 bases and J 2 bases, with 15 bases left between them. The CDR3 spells CASTSGTPTYEQYF. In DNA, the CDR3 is TGTGCCAGCACCTCCGGGACGCCCACCTACGAGCAGTACTTC.

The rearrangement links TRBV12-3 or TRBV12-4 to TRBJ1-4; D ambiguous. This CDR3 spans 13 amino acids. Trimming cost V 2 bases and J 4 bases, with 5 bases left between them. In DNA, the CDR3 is TGTGCCAGCAGTTTACTGCTTAATGAAAAACTGTTTTTT. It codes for CASSLLLNEKLFF.

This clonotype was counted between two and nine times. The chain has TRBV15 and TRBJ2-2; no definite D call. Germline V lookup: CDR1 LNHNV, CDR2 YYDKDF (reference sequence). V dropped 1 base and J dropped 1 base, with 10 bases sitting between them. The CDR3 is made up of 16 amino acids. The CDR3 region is CATSRVAGLNTGELFF. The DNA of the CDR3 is TGTGCCACCAGCAGAGTGGCAGGCTTGAACACCGGGGAGCTGTTTTTT.

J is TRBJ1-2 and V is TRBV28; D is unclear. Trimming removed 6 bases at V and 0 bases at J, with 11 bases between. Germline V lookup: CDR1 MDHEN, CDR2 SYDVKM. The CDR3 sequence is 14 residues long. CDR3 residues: CASRDGTANYGYTF. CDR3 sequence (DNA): TGTGCCAGCAGGGACGGAACAGCTAACTATGGCTACACCTTC.

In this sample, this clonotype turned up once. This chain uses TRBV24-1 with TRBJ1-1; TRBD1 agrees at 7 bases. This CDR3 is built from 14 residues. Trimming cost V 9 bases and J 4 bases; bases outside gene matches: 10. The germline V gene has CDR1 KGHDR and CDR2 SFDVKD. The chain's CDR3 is CATRSQGDLTEAFF. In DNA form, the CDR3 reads TGTGCCACCCGATCCCAGGGGGACCTCACTGAAGCTTTCTTT.

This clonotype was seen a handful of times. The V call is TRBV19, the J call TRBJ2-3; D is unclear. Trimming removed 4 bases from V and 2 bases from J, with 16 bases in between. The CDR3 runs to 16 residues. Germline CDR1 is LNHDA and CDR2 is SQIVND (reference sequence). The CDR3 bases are TGTGCCAGTAGTACACGAGTTGGCAGCCACACAGATACGCAGTATTTT. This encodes CASSTRVGSHTDTQYF.

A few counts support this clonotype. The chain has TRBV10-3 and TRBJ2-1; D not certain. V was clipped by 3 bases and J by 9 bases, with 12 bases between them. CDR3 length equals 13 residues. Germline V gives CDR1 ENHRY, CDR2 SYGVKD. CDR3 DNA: TGTGCCATCAGTGATATTACGGGTGGTGAGCAGTTCTTC. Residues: CAISDITGGEQFF.